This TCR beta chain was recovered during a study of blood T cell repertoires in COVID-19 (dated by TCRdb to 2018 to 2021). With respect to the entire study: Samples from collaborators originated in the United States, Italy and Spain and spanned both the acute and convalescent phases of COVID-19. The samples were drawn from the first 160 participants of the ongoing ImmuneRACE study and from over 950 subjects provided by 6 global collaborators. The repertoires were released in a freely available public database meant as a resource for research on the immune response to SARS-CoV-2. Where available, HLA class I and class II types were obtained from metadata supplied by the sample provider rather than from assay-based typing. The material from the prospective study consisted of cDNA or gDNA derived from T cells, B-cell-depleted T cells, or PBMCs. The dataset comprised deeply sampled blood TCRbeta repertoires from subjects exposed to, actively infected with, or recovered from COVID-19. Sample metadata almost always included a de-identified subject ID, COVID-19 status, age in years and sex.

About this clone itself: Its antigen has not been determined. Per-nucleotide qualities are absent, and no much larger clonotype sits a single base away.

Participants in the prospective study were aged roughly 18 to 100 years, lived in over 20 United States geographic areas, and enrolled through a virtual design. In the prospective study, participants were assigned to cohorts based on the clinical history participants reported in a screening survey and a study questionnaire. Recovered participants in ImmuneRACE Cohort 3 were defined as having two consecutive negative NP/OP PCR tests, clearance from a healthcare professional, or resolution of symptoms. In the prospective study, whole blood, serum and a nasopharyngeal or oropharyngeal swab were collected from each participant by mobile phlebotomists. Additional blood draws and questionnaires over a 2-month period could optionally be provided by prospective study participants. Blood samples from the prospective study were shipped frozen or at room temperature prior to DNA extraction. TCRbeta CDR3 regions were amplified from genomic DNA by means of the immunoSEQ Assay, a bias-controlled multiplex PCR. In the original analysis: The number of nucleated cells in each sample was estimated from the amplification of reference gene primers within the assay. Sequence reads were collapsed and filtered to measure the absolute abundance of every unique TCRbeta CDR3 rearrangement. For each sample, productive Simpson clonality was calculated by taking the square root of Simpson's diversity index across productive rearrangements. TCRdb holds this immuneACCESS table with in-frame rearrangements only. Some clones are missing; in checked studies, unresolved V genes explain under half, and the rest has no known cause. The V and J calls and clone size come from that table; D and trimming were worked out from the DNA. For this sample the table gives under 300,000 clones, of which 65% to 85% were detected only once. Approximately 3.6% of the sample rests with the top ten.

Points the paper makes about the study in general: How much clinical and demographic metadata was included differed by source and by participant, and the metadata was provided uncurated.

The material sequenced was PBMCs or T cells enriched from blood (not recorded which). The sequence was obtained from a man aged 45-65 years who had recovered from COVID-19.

The CDR3 region has the sequence CASSRGPSMTSEQYF. The nucleotide sequence reads as follows: TGTGCCAGCAGTCGCGGTCCCTCCATGACCTCCGAGCAGTACTTC. The chain joins TRBV6-2 or TRBV6-3 to TRBJ2-7, with the D segment identity uncertain. Inclusive of the bounding cysteine and phenylalanine, the CDR3 is 15 residues long. Of all the DNA, just the CDR3 is kept, 45 bases in frame from base 1. V loses 5 bases, J loses 6 bases, and the germline ends lie 20 bases apart. CDR1 MNHEY and CDR2 SVGEGT are derived from the germline V gene.